This entry is about one TCR beta chain. Profiling relied on immunoSEQ multiplex PCR, and the TCRdb table lists in-frame clones only, not all of them. The sample lists about 130,000 clones, 70% to 85% occurring once. V was clipped by 2 bases and J by 4 bases, with 5 bases between them. The CDR3 contains 12 residues. Germline CDR1 and CDR2: MDHEN and SYDVKM. These data belong to a study of blood T cell repertoires in COVID-19. The cohort comprised adults aged about 18 to 90 years residing in under 30 US areas. This clonotype was sampled from a man aged 50 to 60 who had recovered from COVID-19. The material sequenced was PBMCs or T cells enriched from blood (not recorded which). J is TRBJ2-5 and V is TRBV28; D possibly corresponds to TRBD2 (5 bases). In nucleotides, the CDR3 is TGTGCCAGCAGTTTAGAGGGAGAGACCCAGTACTTC. Its protein is CASSLEGETQYF.